Shown below are 6 T cell receptor beta chains from a single sample sequenced in a study of shared clonotypes between healthy human individuals. This table comes from immunoSEQ multiplex PCR, and its TCRdb copy is limited to in-frame clones, with some not included. The data contain 2,100,000 or so clones, approximately 96% of them singletons. What was sequenced was naive CD4+ T cells sorted from blood. The subset here: CD45RA+ positively selected. The source of these receptors is a man younger than 35 in good health.

Concerning this clone itself: Other DNA sequences of this sample code for an identical CDR3. The CDR3 loop is CASSLGLNTEAFF. The CDR3, as DNA: TGCGCCAGCAGCTTAGGACTGAACACTGAAGCTTTCTTT. V is TRBV5-1 and J is TRBJ1-1; D not resolved. Trimming shortened V by 2 bases and J by 0 bases, and 5 bases separated the two germline ends. CDR1 and CDR2 (germline): SGHRS, YFSETQ. This CDR3 contains 13 residues.

This clone was recorded only once. The V call is TRBV28, the J call TRBJ2-7, with D hard to call. Deletions cut 6 bases from V and 2 bases from J, with 32 bases between. The CDR3 has 20 amino acids. Germline V CDR1 and CDR2: MDHEN, SYDVKM. The CDR3 sequence: CASSRPGKVGRPDLPYEQYF. CDR3 DNA: TGTGCCAGCAGCCGCCCAGGTAAAGTGGGCCGGCCAGACCTCCCCTACGAGCAGTACTTC.

The rearrangement uses TRBV9 and TRBJ2-1; 10 positions agree with TRBD2. CDR3 length equals 17 residues. CDR1 and CDR2 from the germline V gene are SGDLS and YYNGEE. Losses at the gene ends were 0 bases for V and 4 bases for J; bases not matched to a gene: 7. In DNA form, the CDR3 reads TGTGCCAGCAGCGTAGGAACCGGGACTAGCGCTTACAATGAGCAGTTCTTC. It is translated as CASSVGTGTSAYNEQFF.

With respect to this clone: The same CDR3 also results from other DNA sequences found in this sample. This rearrangement joins TRBV7-9 to TRBJ1-4; TRBD1 matches 9 bases. V dropped 5 bases and J dropped 8; count of bases not matched to a gene: 3. Germline V lookup: CDR1 SEHNR, CDR2 FQNEAQ (reference sequence). This CDR3 contains 13 residues. The CDR3 region has the DNA TGTGCCAGCAGCGGACAGGGGAGGGAAAAACTGTTTTTT. Translating gives CASSGQGREKLFF.

As concerns this clone: Other DNA sequences of this sample code for an identical CDR3. The rearrangement joins TRBV7-9 to TRBJ2-1; tentatively, D is TRBD2 (7 bases). Trimming shortened V by 3 bases and J by 4 bases, and 13 bases separated the two germline ends. The CDR3 totals 15 residues. Germline assignment: CDR1 SEHNR and CDR2 FQNEAQ (reference sequence). CDR3 sequence reads: CASSLSGGIYNEQFF. The CDR3 DNA follows: TGTGCCAGCAGCTTGTCGGGGGGCATATACAATGAGCAGTTCTTC.

This clone came up once. The chain joins TRBV5-1 to TRBJ2-7; D perhaps matches TRBD1 (6 bases). V was cut by 3 bases and J by 0 bases, with 19 bases left in between. CDR3 size: 17 residues. CDR1 is SGHRS and CDR2 is YFSETQ in the germline V gene. CDR3 nucleotide sequence: TGCGCCAGCAGCTACCACCTCAGACAGGCGAGCTCCTACGAGCAGTACTTC. Residues: CASSYHLRQASSYEQYF.